This T cell receptor (beta chain) comes out of a study of blood T cell repertoires in COVID-19. Sequencing used immunoSEQ multiplex PCR; TCRdb keeps in-frame clones, though not all of them. The sample has about 260,000 clones, approximately 87% seen once. V lost 5 bases and J 1 base, leaving 12 bases between the germline ends. The germline CDR1 and CDR2 sequences are MNHEY and SVGAGI. The CDR3 consists of 15 residues. The sequencing sample was made of peripheral blood. This receptor was obtained from a man in his sixties who had recovered from COVID-19. J is TRBJ1-3 and V is TRBV6-5; TRBD1 might be the D (6 bases). The CDR3 region is CASSTTGLSGNTIYF. Written as DNA, the CDR3 is TGTGCCAGCAGTACTACAGGGCTTTCTGGAAACACCATATATTTT.